This TCR beta chain was retrieved from a study of T cells in Graves' hyperthyroidism and ophthalmopathy (dated by TCRdb to about 2019). As for the study more broadly: Peripheral blood samples were taken at the time of initial diagnosis, prior to any treatment. The paper describes TCR Vbeta CDR3 sequencing of some 130 peripheral blood samples, made up of 43 ophthalmopathy patients, roughly 72 hyperthyroidism patients and 17 progressor patients. TCR V-J signatures able to tell the groups apart were searched for in a discovery cohort of more than 90 patients, of whom around 42 had Graves' ophthalmopathy and roughly 58 had stable Graves' hyperthyroidism. Prospective prediction of ophthalmopathy was tested in an independent validation cohort consisting of under 20 hyperthyroidism patients and some 15 patients who later progressed to ophthalmopathy. For training and testing, the 100 or so patients in the discovery cohort were randomly divided in a 7:3 ratio. In more than 5 Graves' hyperthyroidism patients, the study also compared T-cell repertoires from thyroid tissue with T-cell repertoires from blood. After sampling, hyperthyroidism patients received methimazole starting at 30 mg daily, and ophthalmopathy patients received high-dose intravenous methylprednisolone.

Ophthalmopathy patients had moderately to severely active disease, Clinical Activity Score of at least 3, NOSPECS grade of at least 4, and duration under 3 months. Exclusion was applied to patients with uncontrolled infections, other autoimmune diseases, pregnancy or lactation. Diagnoses relied on clinical symptoms, serum thyroxine and TRAb, thyroid ultrasound and orbital computed tomography. Ficoll-Paque density gradient centrifugation was used to isolate PBMCs from around 10 ml of fresh peripheral blood. Trizol reagent was used to extract total RNA, and RNA quality was then checked on an Agilent 2100 Bioanalyzer. This clonotype was seen at least ten times. It has no known antigen specificity. The record has no base qualities; no much larger clone is one base away. Points the paper makes about the study in general: No statistical method was used to set the sample size in advance, and investigators knew the group allocation. In validation, progression to ophthalmopathy was predicted by the model with more than 65% sensitivity and 72.22% specificity, a median of approximately 6.5 months before onset. A 13 V-J signature model separated ophthalmopathy from stable hyperthyroidism, with about 88% sensitivity and about 81% specificity in cross-validation and 80%/75% in testing. Blood samples also contained most of the expanded thyroid clonotypes (frequency above 0.001), which suggests that blood repertoires may reflect thyroid immune responses.

Amplification of TCR beta CDR3 regions was carried out from RNA transcripts. A first-round RT-PCR of the TCR CDR3 used the HTBI primer set with the Qiagen OneStep RT-PCR kit. A second multiplex PCR round built the libraries, followed by size selection and purification. Libraries were sequenced paired-end with 100 bp reads on an Illumina HiSeq2000. As for the authors' bioinformatics: SOAPnuke was used to process the raw data, throwing out any read that contained adapters or uncalled bases, had a mean Phred below 15, or lacked an exact constant-primer or identifier match. COPE v1.2.5 was used to merge high-quality paired reads, and clonotypes were defined as unique nucleotide sequences. MiTCR v1.1 was used to align clonotypes to the IMGT TRBV, TRBD and TRBJ reference segments. Analysis was restricted to V-J combinations with a frequency above 0.0001, which covered about 99% of repertoires. A TCS score was defined as the ratio of F50 (clonal expansion) to E x V (chaos), with BLOSUM62-based TCRdist applied between CDR3 peptides within each V-J. Welch's t-statistics and random forest reduced 514 V-J features to roughly 13, which were used in a naive Bayes classifier (R e1071). The public reads were run again by TCRdb, first through fastp at Q25 and then through MiXCR, and only productive beta chains were kept. One record per CDR3 amino acid sequence lists the most common genes and DNA. The V and J calls were not made by the authors but by TCRdb's processing. The sample table records about 640,000 distinct CDR3 sequences; around 21% of these occur just once. The ten largest clones represent approximately 30% of the sample.

The germline ends are 12 bases apart after V is trimmed by 6 bases and J by 0 bases. The CDR3 holds 15 amino acids from the cysteine to the phenylalanine. The retained sequence is limited to the CDR3, 45 bases, with the frame set at the first base. The TCR comes from a man aged 30 to 45 with Graves' ophthalmopathy. The receptor chain draws on TRBV12-3 or TRBV12-4 and TRBJ1-3; the D gene assignment is ambiguous. The sequencing sample was made of blood. CDR3 loop: CASRKEARSGNTIYF. The nucleotides are TGTGCCAGCAGGAAAGAGGCCCGCTCTGGAAACACCATATATTTT.